This T cell receptor beta chain comes out of a study of cytomegalovirus exposure and HLA in healthy donors. As for the study in general: Among the approximately 410 genotyped donors, 70% to 90% were placed in the Caucasian-associated ancestry cluster. Study-level findings and limits: A later analysis reportedly found that, within productive TCRs, an Asian-associated ancestry cluster had fewer N-insertions than the mean observed across the approximately 690 donors.

In this sample, this clone turned up once. What it recognizes is unknown. The V and J ends lost 6 bases and 4 bases respectively, with 15 bases between them. CDR1 and CDR2 from the germline V gene are MGHDK and SYGVNS. The CDR3 contains 15 residues. PCR involved 60 Vbeta and 13 Jbeta primers. Clones were sequenced by immunoSEQ multiplex PCR, and TCRdb holds only the in-frame ones, with some missing. The sample contains roughly 130,000 clones, roughly 62% of which appear only once. The sample consisted of PBMCs. The clonotype originates from a man younger than 40 in good health and CMV-seropositive. This chain joins TRBV25-1 and TRBJ1-4; tentative D call: TRBD1 (6 bases). Here the CDR3 reads CASRDDRRFNEKLFF. The CDR3 DNA follows: TGTGCCAGCAGGGACGACAGGAGGTTTAATGAAAAACTGTTTTTT.